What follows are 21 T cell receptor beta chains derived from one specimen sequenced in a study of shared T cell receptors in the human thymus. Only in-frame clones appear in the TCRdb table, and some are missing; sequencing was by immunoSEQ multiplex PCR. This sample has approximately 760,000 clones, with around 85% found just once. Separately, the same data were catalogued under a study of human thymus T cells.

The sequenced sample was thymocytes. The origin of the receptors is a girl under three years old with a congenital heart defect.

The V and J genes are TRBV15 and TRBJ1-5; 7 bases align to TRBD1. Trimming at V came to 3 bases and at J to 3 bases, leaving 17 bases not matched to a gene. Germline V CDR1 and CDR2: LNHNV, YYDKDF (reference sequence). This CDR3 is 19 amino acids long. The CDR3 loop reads CATSRKCGVQGQVNQPQHF. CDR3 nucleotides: TGTGCCACCAGCAGGAAATGCGGTGTACAGGGGCAGGTCAATCAGCCCCAGCATTTT.

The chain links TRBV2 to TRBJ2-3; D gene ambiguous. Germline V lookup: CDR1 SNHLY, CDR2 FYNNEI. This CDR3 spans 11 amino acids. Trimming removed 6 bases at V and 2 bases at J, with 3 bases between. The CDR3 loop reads CASSYTDTQYF. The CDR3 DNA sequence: TGTGCCAGCAGCTACACAGATACGCAGTATTTT.

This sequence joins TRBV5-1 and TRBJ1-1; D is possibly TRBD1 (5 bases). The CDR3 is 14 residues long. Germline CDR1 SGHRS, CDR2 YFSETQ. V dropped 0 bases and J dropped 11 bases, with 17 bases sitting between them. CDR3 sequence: CASSLAPQGLSAFF. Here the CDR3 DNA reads TGCGCCAGCAGCTTGGCACCCCAGGGATTGAGCGCTTTCTTT.

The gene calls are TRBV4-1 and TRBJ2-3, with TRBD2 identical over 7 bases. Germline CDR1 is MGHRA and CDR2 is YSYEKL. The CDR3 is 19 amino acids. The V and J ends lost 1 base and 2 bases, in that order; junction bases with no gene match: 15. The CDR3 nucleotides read TGCGCCAGCAGCCAAGTACGTCTCGGTCAGCGGGGCCTCACAGATACGCAGTATTTT. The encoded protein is CASSQVRLGQRGLTDTQYF.

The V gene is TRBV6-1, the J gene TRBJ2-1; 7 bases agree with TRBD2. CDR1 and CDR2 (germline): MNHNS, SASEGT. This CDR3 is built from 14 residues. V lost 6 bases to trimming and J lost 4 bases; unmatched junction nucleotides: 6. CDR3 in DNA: TGTGCCAGCAGCGAGCGGGGTGGTTACAATGAGCAGTTCTTC. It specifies CASSERGGYNEQFF.

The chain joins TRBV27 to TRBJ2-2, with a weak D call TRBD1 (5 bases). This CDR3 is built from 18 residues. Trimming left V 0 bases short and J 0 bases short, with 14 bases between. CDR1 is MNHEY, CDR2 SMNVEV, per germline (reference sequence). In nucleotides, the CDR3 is TGTGCCAGCAGTTTATCTCACCGCAGCAGGGCGAACACCGGGGAGCTGTTTTTT. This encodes CASSLSHRSRANTGELFF.

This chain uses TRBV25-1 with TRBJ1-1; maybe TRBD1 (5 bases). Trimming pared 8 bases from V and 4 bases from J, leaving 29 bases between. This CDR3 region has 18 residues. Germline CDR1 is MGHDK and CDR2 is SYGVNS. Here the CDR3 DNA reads TGTGCCAGCCTCTGGTGTGGGCCTCAAGGGGCCGGGGGCACTGAAGCTTTCTTT. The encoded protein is CASLWCGPQGAGGTEAFF.

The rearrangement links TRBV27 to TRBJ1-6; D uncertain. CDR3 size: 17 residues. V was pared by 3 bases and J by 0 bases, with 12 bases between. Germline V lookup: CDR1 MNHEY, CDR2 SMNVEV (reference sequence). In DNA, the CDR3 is TGTGCCAGCAGTTTTTCCGCTTCGAGCTCCTATAATTCACCCCTCCACTTT. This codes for CASSFSASSSYNSPLHF.

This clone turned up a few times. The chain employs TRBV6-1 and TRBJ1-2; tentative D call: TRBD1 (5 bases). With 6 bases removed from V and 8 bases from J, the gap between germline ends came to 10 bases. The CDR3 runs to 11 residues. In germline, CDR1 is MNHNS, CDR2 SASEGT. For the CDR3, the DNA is TGTGCCAGCAGGGACAATGTCGGCTACACCTTC. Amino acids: CASRDNVGYTF.

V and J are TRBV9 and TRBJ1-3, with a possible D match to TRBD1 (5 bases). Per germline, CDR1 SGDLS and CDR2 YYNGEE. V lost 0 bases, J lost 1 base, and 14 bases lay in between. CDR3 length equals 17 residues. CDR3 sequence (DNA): TGTGCCAGCAGCGTAGCGGCCAGGGCCTATTCTGGAAACACCATATATTTT. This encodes CASSVAARAYSGNTIYF.

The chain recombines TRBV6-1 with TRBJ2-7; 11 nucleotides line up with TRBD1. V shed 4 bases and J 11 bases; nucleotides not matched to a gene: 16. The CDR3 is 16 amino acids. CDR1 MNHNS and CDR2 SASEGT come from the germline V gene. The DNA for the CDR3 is TGTGCCAGCAGTGGGAGGACCCCGGGACAGGGGGGGTTGGAGTACTTC. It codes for CASSGRTPGQGGLEYF.

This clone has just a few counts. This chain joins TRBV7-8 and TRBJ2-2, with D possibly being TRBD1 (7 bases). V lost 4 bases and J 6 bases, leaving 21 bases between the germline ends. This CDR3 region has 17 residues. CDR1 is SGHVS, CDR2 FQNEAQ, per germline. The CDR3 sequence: CASSSIWGDRLPGELFF. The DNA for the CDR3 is TGTGCCAGCAGCTCCATTTGGGGGGACAGACTCCCCGGGGAGCTGTTTTTT.

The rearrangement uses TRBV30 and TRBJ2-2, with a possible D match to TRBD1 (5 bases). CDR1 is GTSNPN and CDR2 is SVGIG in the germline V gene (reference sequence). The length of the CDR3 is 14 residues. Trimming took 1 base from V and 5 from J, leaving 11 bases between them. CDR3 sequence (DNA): TGTGCCTGGAGTGAGGGGCGTATTACCGGGGAGCTGTTTTTT. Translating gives CAWSEGRITGELFF. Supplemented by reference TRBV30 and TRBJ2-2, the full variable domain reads SQTIHQWPATLVQPVGSPLSLECTVEGTSNPNLYWYRQAAGRGLQLLFYSVGIGQISSEVPQNLSASRPQDRQFILSSKKLLLSDSGFYLCAWSEGRITGELFFGEGSRLTVL.

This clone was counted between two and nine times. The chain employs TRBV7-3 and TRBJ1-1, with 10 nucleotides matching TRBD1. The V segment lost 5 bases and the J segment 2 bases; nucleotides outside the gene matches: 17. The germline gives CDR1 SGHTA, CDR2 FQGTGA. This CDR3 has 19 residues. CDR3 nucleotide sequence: TGTGCCAGCAGCCAGACAGGGGGCGCAATCCAATGGGGCAACACTGAAGCTTTCTTT. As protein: CASSQTGGAIQWGNTEAFF. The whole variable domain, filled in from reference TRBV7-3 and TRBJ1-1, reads GAGVSQTPSNKVTEKGKYVELRCDPISGHTALYWYRQSLGQGPEFLIYFQGTGAADDSGLPNDRFFAVRPEGSVSTLKIQRTERGDSAVYLCASSQTGGAIQWGNTEAFFGQGTRLTVV.

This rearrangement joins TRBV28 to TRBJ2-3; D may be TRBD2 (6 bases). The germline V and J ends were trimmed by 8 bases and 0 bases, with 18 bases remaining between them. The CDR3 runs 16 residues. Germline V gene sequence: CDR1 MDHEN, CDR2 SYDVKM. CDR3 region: CASGGNPSPSTDTQYF. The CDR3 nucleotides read TGTGCCAGCGGGGGGAACCCATCACCTAGCACAGATACGCAGTATTTT.

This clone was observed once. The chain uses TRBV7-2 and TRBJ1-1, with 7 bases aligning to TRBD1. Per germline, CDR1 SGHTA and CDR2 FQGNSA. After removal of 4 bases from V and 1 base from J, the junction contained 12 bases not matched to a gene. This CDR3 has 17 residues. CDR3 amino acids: CASSSHRKDRENTEAFF. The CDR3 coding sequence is TGTGCCAGCAGCTCCCACCGAAAAGACAGGGAGAACACTGAAGCTTTCTTT.

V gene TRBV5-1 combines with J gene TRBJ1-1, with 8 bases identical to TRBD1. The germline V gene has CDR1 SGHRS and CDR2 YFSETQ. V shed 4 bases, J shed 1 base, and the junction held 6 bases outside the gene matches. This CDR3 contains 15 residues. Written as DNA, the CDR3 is TGCGCCAGCAGCGGACAGGGTTGGAGGAACACTGAAGCTTTCTTT. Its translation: CASSGQGWRNTEAFF.

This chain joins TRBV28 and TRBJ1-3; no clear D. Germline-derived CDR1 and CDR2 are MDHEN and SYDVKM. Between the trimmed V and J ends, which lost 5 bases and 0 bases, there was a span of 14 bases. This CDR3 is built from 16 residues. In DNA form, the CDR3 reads TGTGCCAGCAGTCGTACTCACTACCACTCTGGAAACACCATATATTTT. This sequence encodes CASSRTHYHSGNTIYF.

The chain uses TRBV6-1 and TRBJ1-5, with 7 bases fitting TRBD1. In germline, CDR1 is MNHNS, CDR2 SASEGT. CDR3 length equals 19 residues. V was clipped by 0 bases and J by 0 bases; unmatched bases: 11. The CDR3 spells CASSEAWDSSIYSNQPQHF. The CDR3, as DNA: TGTGCCAGCAGTGAAGCGTGGGACAGCTCCATCTATAGCAATCAGCCCCAGCATTTT.

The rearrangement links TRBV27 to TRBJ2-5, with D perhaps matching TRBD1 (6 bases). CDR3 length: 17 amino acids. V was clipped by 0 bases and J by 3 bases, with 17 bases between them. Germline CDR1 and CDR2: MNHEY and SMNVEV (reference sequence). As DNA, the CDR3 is TGTGCCAGCAGTTTATCTCCAAGACAGGCAACTAAAGAGACCCAGTACTTC. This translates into CASSLSPRQATKETQYF.

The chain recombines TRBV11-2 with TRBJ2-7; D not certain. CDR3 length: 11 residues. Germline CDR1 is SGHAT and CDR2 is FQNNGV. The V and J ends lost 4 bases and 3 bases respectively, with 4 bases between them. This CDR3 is CASSSYYEQYF. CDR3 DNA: TGTGCCAGCAGCTCCTACTACGAGCAGTACTTC.